This TCR beta chain derives from a study of blood T cell repertoires in COVID-19. Looking at the study overall: The United States, Italy and Spain provided the acute and convalescent COVID-19 samples. Sources were T cells, B-cell-depleted T cells, or PBMCs; the material itself was cDNA or gDNA.

How the authors handled the data: Nucleated cell counts were estimated from reference gene primer amplification. Measured with immunoSEQ multiplex PCR; TCRdb has only the in-frame clones, and not every one. The V and J calls and clone size come from that table; D and trimming were worked out from the DNA. The sample has about 250,000 clones, around 88% seen once. Germline CDR1 reads SGHVS; CDR2 reads FQNEAQ. This CDR3 contains 15 residues. With 6 bases clipped from V and 4 bases from J, the junction kept 11 bases outside the gene matches. The chain employs TRBV7-8 and TRBJ2-7; 8 bases agree with TRBD1. The receptor was isolated from a young woman with COVID-19, enrolled during active disease. Sequenced material: peripheral blood. The CDR3 spells CASSYRQGIGYEQYF. Here the CDR3 DNA reads TGTGCCAGCAGTTATAGACAGGGGATAGGGTACGAGCAGTACTTC.